This TCR beta chain was identified during a study of blood T cell repertoires in COVID-19. V was pared by 3 bases and J by 4 bases, with 4 bases between. The germline CDR1 and CDR2 sequences are PRHDT and FYEKMQ (reference sequence). This CDR3 contains 12 residues. In the original analysis: How many nucleated cells were present was estimated from reference gene primer amplification. TCRdb's table, derived via immunoSEQ multiplex PCR, lists solely in-frame clones and lacks some. V and J calls and clone size are copied from that table; D and trimming were computed from the DNA. The sample shows 85,000 to 130,000 clones, about 91% of them seen only once.

Sequenced material: peripheral blood. The origin of this receptor is a human donor in a cohort sampled during active COVID-19. The chain uses TRBV13 and TRBJ1-3; D unresolved. DNA of the CDR3: TGTGCCAGCAGCTTTCGGGGAAACACCATATATTTT. Its translation is CASSFRGNTIYF. Using reference TRBV13 and TRBJ1-3 for the parts outside the CDR3, the full variable domain is AAGVIQSPRHLIKEKRETATLKCYPIPRHDTVYWYQQGPGQDPQFLISFYEKMQSDKGSIPDRFSAQQFSDYHSELNMSSLELGDSALYFCASSFRGNTIYFGEGSWLTVV.